This T cell receptor beta chain came from a study of shared clonotypes between healthy human individuals. General study results and limits: Clonotype sharing across four donors was observed for about 4.8% of naive CD4 clonotypes. It was the few donors that limited the genetic and exposure-history diversity represented.

The germline V gene has CDR1 SEHNR and CDR2 FQNEAQ (reference sequence). Trimming took off 2 bases at V and 5 bases at J, with 18 bases between the two ends. This CDR3 comprises 16 residues. At a deep level, the assay was run. Generated by immunoSEQ multiplex PCR, the TCRdb table keeps only in-frame clones and is missing some. The data hold about 2.1 million clones, with roughly 93% observed a single time. CD8 cells regarded as naive lacked CD45RO, were positively chosen for CCR7, and omitted terminally differentiated effector memory CD45RA+ cells. All participating donors were Caucasian adults from Nashville, Tennessee. For this clone: The antigen remains unidentified.

The V gene is TRBV7-9, the J gene TRBJ1-2; maybe TRBD1 (5 bases). The origin of this receptor is a man aged 18 to 35 in good health. Some clones in this sample may be carry-over from other donors' samples. Sequencing was performed on naive CD8+ T cells from PBMCs. CDR3 DNA sequence: TGTGCCAGCAGCTTACTACTCTTGAGGGGATTGTATGGCTACACCTTC. Its translation is CASSLLLLRGLYGYTF.